This T cell receptor beta chain was profiled in a study of human T cells and chemical hapten exposure. Turning to the study itself: Skin on the upper inner arm, 2 cm by 2 cm in size, was sensitized with 2% DPC.

In TCRdb, the RACE reads were re-called with MiXCR into one record per CDR3 protein. The table records more than 50,000 distinct CDR3 sequences, about 7% of them present only once. Time point described: pre-sensitization, week 0. Treatment of the sample: therapeutic diphenylcyclopropenone sensitization with weekly scalp DPC. This clonotype was seen repeatedly, ten times or more. With V trimmed by 6 bases and J by 4 bases, 5 bases remained unmatched. Germline assignment: CDR1 SNHLY and CDR2 FYNNEI. The CDR3 is 15 residues long. This chain links TRBV2 with TRBJ2-1; 11 bases align to TRBD2. The specimen was whole blood, collected in connection with sensitization to the hapten diphenylcyclopropenone (DPC). The clonotype comes from a woman aged 25 to 39 with alopecia areata. Some clones in this sample may be carry-over from other donors' samples. The CDR3 DNA sequence: TGTGCCAGCAGCAAAGCTAGCGGGGGGTACAATGAGCAGTTCTTC. Its protein is CASSKASGGYNEQFF. Looking up the rest from reference TRBV2 and TRBJ2-1 gives the full variable domain: EPEVTQTPSHQVTQMGQEVILRCVPISNHLYFYWYRQILGQKVEFLVSFYNNEISEKSEIFDDQFSVERPDGSNFTLKIRSTKLEDSAMYFCASSKASGGYNEQFFGPGTRLTVL.